One and the same sample provided the 2 T cell receptor beta chains below, sequenced in a study of monozygotic twins with cystic fibrosis. The assay was immunoSEQ multiplex PCR, and TCRdb's table has in-frame clones only and misses some. The data hold some 14,000 clones, with about 93% observed a single time. The material sequenced was blood. Receptors originate from a girl under 10 years old with cystic fibrosis.

The J gene is TRBJ2-1, the V gene TRBV9; 13 bases line up with TRBD2. Unmatched junction bases numbered 17, after V lost 0 bases and J lost 5 bases. There are 21 residues in the CDR3. Looked up from germline, CDR1 is SGDLS and CDR2 is YYNGEE. CDR3 sequence reads: CASSVGGSWTSGSVSHNEQFF. Written as DNA, the CDR3 is TGTGCCAGCAGCGTAGGAGGGTCGTGGACTAGCGGGAGCGTGAGTCACAATGAGCAGTTCTTC.

Only one count was recorded for this clone. The rearrangement joins TRBV29-1 to TRBJ2-1, with D perhaps matching TRBD1 (5 bases). V was cut by 1 base and J by 0 bases, with 16 bases left in between. CDR1 is SQVTM, CDR2 ANQGSEA, per germline. This CDR3 has 17 residues. The CDR3 nucleotides read TGCAGCGTTGAAGGGGATAGGGGCCGGAGCTCCTACAATGAGCAGTTCTTC. Protein: CSVEGDRGRSSYNEQFF.